This TCR beta chain was recorded in a study of blood T cell repertoires in COVID-19. Study summary: The United States, Italy and Spain supplied acute and convalescent COVID-19 samples. PBMCs, B-cell-depleted T cells, or T cells provided the cDNA or gDNA that made up the material.

Between the trimmed V and J ends, which lost 0 bases and 7 bases, there was a span of 18 bases. In germline, CDR1 is MNHEY, CDR2 SVGAGI. The CDR3 is made up of 16 amino acids. As processed by the authors: The assay estimated nucleated cells by amplifying reference gene primers. Assay: immunoSEQ multiplex PCR; the TCRdb copy retains only in-frame clones and omits some. V, J and clone size were drawn from that table, and D and trimming were deduced from the DNA. This table has 70,000 to 95,000 clones, around 92% appearing once. The chain recombines TRBV6-5 with TRBJ1-2; D might be TRBD1 (5 bases). The clonotype was recovered from a woman aged 55-69 years with active COVID-19. The sample comprised peripheral blood. Written as DNA, the CDR3 is TGTGCCAGCAGTTACTCGACAGCAGGGCCCCTTGGTGGCTACACCTTC. The encoded protein is CASSYSTAGPLGGYTF.